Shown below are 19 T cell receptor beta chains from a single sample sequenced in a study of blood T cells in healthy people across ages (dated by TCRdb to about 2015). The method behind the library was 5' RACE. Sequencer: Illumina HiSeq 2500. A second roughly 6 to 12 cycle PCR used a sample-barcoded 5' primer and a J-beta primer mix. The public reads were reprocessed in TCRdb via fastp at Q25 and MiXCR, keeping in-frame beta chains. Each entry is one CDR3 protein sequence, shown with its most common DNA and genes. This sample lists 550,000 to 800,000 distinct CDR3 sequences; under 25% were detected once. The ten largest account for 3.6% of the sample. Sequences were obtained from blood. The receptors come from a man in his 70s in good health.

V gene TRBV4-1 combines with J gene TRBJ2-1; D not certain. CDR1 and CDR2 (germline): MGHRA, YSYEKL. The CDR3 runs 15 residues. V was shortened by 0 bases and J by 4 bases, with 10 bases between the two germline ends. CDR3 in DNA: TGCGCCAGCAGCCAAGATCGGGCCCCGTACAATGAGCAGTTCTTC. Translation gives CASSQDRAPYNEQFF.

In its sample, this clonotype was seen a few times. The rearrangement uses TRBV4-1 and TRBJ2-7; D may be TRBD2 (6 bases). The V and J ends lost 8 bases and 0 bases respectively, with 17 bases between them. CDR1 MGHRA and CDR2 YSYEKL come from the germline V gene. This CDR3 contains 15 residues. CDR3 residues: CASAPTHGGSYEQYF. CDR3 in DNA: TGCGCCAGCGCACCCACCCACGGGGGCTCCTACGAGCAGTACTTC.

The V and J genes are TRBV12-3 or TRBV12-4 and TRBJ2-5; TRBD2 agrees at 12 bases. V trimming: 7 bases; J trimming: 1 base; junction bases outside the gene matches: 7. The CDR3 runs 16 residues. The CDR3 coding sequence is TGTGCCAGCACTCTACTAGCGGGAGGCCTCCAAGAGACCCAGTACTTC. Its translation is CASTLLAGGLQETQYF.

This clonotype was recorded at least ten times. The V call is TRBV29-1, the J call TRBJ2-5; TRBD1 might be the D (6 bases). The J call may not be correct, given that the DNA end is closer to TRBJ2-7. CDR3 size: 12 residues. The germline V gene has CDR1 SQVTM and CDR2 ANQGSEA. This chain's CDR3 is CSVVTGIDEQYF. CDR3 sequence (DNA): TGCAGCGTGGTCACAGGGATCGACGAGCAGTACTTC.

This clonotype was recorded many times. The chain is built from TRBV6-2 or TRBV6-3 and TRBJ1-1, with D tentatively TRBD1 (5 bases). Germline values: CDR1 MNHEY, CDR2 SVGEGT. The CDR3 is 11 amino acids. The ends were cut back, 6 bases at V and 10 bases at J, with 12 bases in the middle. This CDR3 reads CASRQGTGAFF. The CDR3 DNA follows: TGTGCCAGCAGACAAGGGACCGGAGCTTTCTTT.

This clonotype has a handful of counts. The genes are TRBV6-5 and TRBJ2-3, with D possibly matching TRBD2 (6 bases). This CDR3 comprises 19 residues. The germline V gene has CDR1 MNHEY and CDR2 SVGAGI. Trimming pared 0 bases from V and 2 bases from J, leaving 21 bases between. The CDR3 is CASSYSIWPSGGVTDTQYF. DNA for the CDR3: TGTGCCAGCAGTTACTCGATCTGGCCTAGTGGCGGGGTCACAGATACGCAGTATTTT.

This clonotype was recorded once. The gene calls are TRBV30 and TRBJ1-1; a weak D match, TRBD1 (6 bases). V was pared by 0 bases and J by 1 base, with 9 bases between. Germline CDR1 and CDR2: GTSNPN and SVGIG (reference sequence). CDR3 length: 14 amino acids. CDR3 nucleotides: TGTGCCTGGAGTGTCTGGGACACGAACACTGAAGCTTTCTTT. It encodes CAWSVWDTNTEAFF.

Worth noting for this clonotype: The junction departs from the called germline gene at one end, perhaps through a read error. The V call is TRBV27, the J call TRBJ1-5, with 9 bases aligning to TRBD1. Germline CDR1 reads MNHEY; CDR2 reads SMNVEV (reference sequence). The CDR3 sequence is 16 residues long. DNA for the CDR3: TGTGCCTGCAGTTTATCTGGACAGGGGATCGGTCAGCCCCAGCATTTT. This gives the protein CACSLSGQGIGQPQHF.

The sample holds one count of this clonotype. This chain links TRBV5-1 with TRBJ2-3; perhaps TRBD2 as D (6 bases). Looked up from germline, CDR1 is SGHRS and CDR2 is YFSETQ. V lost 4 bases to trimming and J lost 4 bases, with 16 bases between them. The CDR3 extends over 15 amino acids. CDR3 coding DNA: TGCGCCAGCAGCCCGGGGGAGACGTGGCCAGATACGCAGTATTTT. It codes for CASSPGETWPDTQYF. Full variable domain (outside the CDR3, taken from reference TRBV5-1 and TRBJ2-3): KAGVTQTPRYLIKTRGQQVTLSCSPISGHRSVSWYQQTPGQGLQFLFEYFSETQRNKGNFPGRFSGRQFSNSRSEMNVSTLELGDSALYLCASSPGETWPDTQYFGPGTRLTVL.

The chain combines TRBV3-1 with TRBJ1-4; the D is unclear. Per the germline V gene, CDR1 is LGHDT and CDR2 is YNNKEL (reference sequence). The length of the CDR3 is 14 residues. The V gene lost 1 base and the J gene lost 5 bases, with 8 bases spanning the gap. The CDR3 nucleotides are TGTGCCAGCAGCCAAGGGCCAGGCAATGAAAAACTGTTTTTT. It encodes CASSQGPGNEKLFF.

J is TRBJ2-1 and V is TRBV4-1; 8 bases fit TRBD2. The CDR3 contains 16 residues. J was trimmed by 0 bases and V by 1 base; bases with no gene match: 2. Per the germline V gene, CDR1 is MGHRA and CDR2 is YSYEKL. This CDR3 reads CASSQAGTSSYNEQFF. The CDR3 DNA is TGCGCCAGCAGCCAAGCCGGGACTAGCTCCTACAATGAGCAGTTCTTC.

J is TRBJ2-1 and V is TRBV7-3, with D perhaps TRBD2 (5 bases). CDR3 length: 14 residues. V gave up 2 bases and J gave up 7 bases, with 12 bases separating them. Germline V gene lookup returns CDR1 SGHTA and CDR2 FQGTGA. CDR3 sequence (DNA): TGTGCCAGCAGCTTAGGCGGGTCGAGAAATGAGCAGTTCTTC. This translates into CASSLGGSRNEQFF.

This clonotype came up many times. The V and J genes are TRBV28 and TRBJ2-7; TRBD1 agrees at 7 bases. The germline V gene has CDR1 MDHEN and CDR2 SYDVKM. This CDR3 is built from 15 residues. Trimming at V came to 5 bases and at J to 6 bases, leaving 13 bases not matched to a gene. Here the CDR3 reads CASSPMTGIRIEQYF. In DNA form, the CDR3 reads TGTGCCAGCAGTCCGATGACAGGGATCCGCATCGAGCAGTACTTC.

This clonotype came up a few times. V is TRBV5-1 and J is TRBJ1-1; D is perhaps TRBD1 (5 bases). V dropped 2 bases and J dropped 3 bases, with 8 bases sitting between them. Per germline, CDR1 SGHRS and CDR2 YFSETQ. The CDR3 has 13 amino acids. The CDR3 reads CASSFRDDTEAFF. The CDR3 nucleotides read TGCGCCAGCAGCTTCCGGGACGACACTGAAGCTTTCTTT. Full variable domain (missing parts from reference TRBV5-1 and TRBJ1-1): KAGVTQTPRYLIKTRGQQVTLSCSPISGHRSVSWYQQTPGQGLQFLFEYFSETQRNKGNFPGRFSGRQFSNSRSEMNVSTLELGDSALYLCASSFRDDTEAFFGQGTRLTVV.

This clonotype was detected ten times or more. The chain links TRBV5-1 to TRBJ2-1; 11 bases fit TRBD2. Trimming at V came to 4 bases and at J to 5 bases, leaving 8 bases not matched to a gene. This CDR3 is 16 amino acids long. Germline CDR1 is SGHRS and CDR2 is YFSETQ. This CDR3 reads CASSPKTSGDDNEQFF. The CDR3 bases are TGCGCCAGCAGCCCGAAGACTAGCGGGGACGACAATGAGCAGTTCTTC.

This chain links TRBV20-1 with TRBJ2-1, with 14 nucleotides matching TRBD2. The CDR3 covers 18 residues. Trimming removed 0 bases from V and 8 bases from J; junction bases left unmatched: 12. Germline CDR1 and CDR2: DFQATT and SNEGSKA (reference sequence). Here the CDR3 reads CSARDAPGTSGSWYEQFF. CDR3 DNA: TGCAGTGCTAGAGATGCCCCCGGGACTAGCGGGAGTTGGTATGAGCAGTTCTTC.

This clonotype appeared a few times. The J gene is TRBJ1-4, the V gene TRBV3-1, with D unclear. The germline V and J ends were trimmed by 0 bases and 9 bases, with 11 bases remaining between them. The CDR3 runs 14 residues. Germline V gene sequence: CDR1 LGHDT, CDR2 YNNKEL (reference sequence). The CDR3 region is CASSQENSGKKLFF. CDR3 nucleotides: TGTGCCAGCAGCCAAGAAAATTCGGGAAAAAAACTGTTTTTT.

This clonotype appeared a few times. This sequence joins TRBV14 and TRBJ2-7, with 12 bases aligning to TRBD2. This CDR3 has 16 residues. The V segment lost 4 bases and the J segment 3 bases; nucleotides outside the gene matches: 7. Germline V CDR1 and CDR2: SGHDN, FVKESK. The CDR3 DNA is TGTGCCAGCAGCCCTGGGACTAGCGGGCAAGGCTACGAGCAGTACTTC. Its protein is CASSPGTSGQGYEQYF.

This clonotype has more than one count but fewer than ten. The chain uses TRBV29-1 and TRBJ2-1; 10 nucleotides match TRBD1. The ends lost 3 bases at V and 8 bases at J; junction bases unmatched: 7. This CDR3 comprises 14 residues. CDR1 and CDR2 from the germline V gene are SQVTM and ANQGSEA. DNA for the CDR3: TGCAGCGTTGACGCCGGACAGGGGGGGGATGAGCAGTTCTTC. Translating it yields CSVDAGQGGDEQFF.